This entry describes one T cell receptor beta chain. This record belongs to a study of control samples from healthy donors and cancer patients. CDR3 length: 15 amino acids. CDR1 and CDR2 from the germline V gene are LNHDA and SQIVND (reference sequence). V was trimmed by 8 bases and J by 2 bases, leaving 19 bases between them. Clones were sequenced by immunoSEQ multiplex PCR, and TCRdb holds only the in-frame ones, with some missing. Here the sample spans 70,000 or so clones, 85% to 90% being singletons. The chain carries TRBV19 and TRBJ2-7, with D tentatively TRBD1 (6 bases). Sequenced sample: PBMCs. The source of this sequence is a man aged 55 to 69 with lung cancer. CDR3 protein: CASLPRTAETYEQYF. Here the CDR3 DNA reads TGTGCCAGTCTTCCCCGGACAGCGGAGACCTACGAGCAGTACTTC.